The 28 T cell receptor beta chains reported below all come from one sample, sequenced in a study of preoperative IRX-2 immunotherapy in early breast cancer. Indicated treatment: preoperative locoregional IRX-2 cytokine immunotherapy. Measured with immunoSEQ multiplex PCR; TCRdb has only the in-frame clones, and not every one. The table lists around 29,000 clones, 90% of them singletons. The specimen was obtained from a patient treated with IRX-2 immunotherapy. These receptors all stem from a human donor with breast cancer.

This chain joins TRBV7-8 and TRBJ2-2, with a tentative D call TRBD2 (6 bases). Germline assignment: CDR1 SGHVS and CDR2 FQNEAQ. V shed 4 bases and J shed 5 bases, with 14 bases lying between them. This CDR3 has 15 amino acids. CDR3 in amino acids: CASSSSGTGTGELFF. In nucleotides, the CDR3 is TGTGCCAGCAGCTCCTCCGGGACTGGGACCGGGGAGCTGTTTTTT.

The chain uses TRBV14 and TRBJ2-7; 8 bases match TRBD2. V shed 4 bases, J shed 2 bases, and the junction held 7 bases outside the gene matches. Germline loops: CDR1 SGHDN, CDR2 FVKESK. The length of the CDR3 is 15 residues. Written as DNA, the CDR3 is TGTGCCAGCAGCCCCCGGGTAGCGGGACCCTACGAGCAGTACTTC. Translated, it gives CASSPRVAGPYEQYF.

This rearrangement joins TRBV18 to TRBJ2-5; D gene ambiguous. Trimming left V 1 base short and J 4 bases short, with 4 bases between. The CDR3 contains 12 residues. CDR1 KGHSH and CDR2 LQKENI come from the germline V gene. As DNA, the CDR3 is TGTGCCAGCTCACCACAGGGAGAGACCCAGTACTTC. It is translated as CASSPQGETQYF.

The chain combines TRBV7-2 with TRBJ1-2; possible D gene TRBD1, 6 bases. V shed 5 bases and J shed 4 bases, with 14 bases lying between them. Per germline, CDR1 SGHTA and CDR2 FQGNSA. This CDR3 is 14 amino acids long. Here the CDR3 reads CASSPVEGGYGYTF. The CDR3 DNA sequence: TGTGCCAGCAGCCCAGTCGAGGGGGGCTATGGCTACACCTTC.

V usage is TRBV7-6 and J usage is TRBJ1-2, with TRBD1 identical over 8 bases. CDR1 is SGHVS, CDR2 FNYEAQ, per germline. Trimming removed 5 bases from V and 4 bases from J; junction bases left unmatched: 3. The CDR3 consists of 13 residues. This chain's CDR3 is CASSPGTGYGYTF. The CDR3, as DNA: TGTGCCAGCAGCCCCGGGACAGGCTATGGCTACACCTTC.

The chain is built from TRBV5-1 and TRBJ2-1; possible D gene TRBD1, 6 bases. Germline CDR1 SGHRS, CDR2 YFSETQ. V was trimmed by 0 bases and J by 9 bases, leaving 7 bases between them. This CDR3 comprises 12 residues. The CDR3 DNA follows: TGCGCCAGCAGCTTGGGGGGGCGTGAGCAGTTCTTC. It encodes CASSLGGREQFF.

This chain uses TRBV7-2 with TRBJ1-1; D gene unclear. V was cut by 5 bases and J by 6 bases, with 16 bases left in between. CDR1 and CDR2 from the germline V gene are SGHTA and FQGNSA. The CDR3 extends over 14 amino acids. The CDR3, as DNA: TGTGCCAGCAGCCTGGGAGGAGATTTGGCTGAAGCTTTCTTT. This codes for CASSLGGDLAEAFF.

J is TRBJ1-6 and V is TRBV30, with a tentative D call TRBD1 (6 bases). This CDR3 contains 13 residues. Trimming took off 1 base at V and 10 bases at J, with 11 bases between the two ends. In germline, CDR1 is GTSNPN, CDR2 SVGIG (reference sequence). The CDR3 sequence: CAWSGGARSPLHF. The CDR3 nucleotides read TGTGCCTGGAGTGGGGGGGCAAGGTCACCCCTCCACTTT.

This clone has just a few counts. The chain recombines TRBV28 with TRBJ2-7; TRBD1 agrees at 7 bases. Germline V gene sequence: CDR1 MDHEN, CDR2 SYDVKM. The CDR3 has 14 amino acids. V shed 5 bases, J shed 2 bases, and the junction held 6 bases outside the gene matches. CDR3 region: CASSIGGATYEQYF. The CDR3, as DNA: TGTGCCAGCAGTATAGGGGGCGCGACCTACGAGCAGTACTTC.

DNA of the CDR3: TGTGCCAGCAGCTTTGGGGACAACTCCTACGAGCAGTACTTC. It is translated as CASSFGDNSYEQYF. The V and J genes are TRBV7-2 and TRBJ2-7; a possible D gene is TRBD1 (6 bases). Germline V gene lookup returns CDR1 SGHTA and CDR2 FQGNSA. V shed 3 bases and J shed 0 bases, with 9 bases lying between them. CDR3 length: 14 amino acids.

The V and J genes are TRBV10-1 and TRBJ2-1; 11 nucleotides match TRBD2. The germline V gene encodes CDR1 WNHNN and CDR2 SYGVQD (reference sequence). Trimming removed 3 bases from V and 7 bases from J; junction bases left unmatched: 8. The CDR3 has 16 amino acids. CDR3: CASSEFSGGARNEQFF. The CDR3 DNA reads as TGCGCCAGCAGTGAATTTAGCGGGGGGGCCAGGAATGAGCAGTTCTTC.

The chain recombines TRBV5-1 with TRBJ2-7, with 8 bases that match TRBD2. The V gene end was trimmed by 0 bases and the J gene end by 3 bases; junction bases not matched to a gene: 5. Germline loops: CDR1 SGHRS, CDR2 YFSETQ. The CDR3 loop spans 15 amino acids. The CDR3 DNA reads TGCGCCAGCAGCTTGGTACTAGCGGAAAACTACGAGCAGTACTTC. This sequence encodes CASSLVLAENYEQYF.

The chain couples TRBV27 to TRBJ2-1; no clear D gene. The ends were cut back, 5 bases at V and 8 bases at J, with 13 bases in the middle. The CDR3 sequence is 13 residues long. The germline V gene has CDR1 MNHEY and CDR2 SMNVEV (reference sequence). CDR3 sequence reads: CASSPYLGDEQFF. CDR3 in DNA: TGTGCCAGCAGTCCCTACCTAGGAGATGAGCAGTTCTTC.

This chain links TRBV6-1 with TRBJ2-5, with D perhaps matching TRBD2 (6 bases). Germline CDR1 reads MNHNS; CDR2 reads SASEGT. There are 13 residues in the CDR3. The V gene lost 0 bases and the J gene lost 8 bases, with 10 bases spanning the gap. CDR3 loop: CASSEARDFTQYF. Here the CDR3 DNA reads TGTGCCAGCAGTGAAGCACGGGACTTTACCCAGTACTTC.

The chain has TRBV6-1 and TRBJ2-2; possibly TRBD2 for D (5 bases). The germline V gene encodes CDR1 MNHNS and CDR2 SASEGT. CDR3 length: 14 residues. V lost 2 bases and J 6 bases, leaving 10 bases between the germline ends. The CDR3 DNA follows: TGTGCCAGCAGTGAATGGGAGAGGTCCGGGGAGCTGTTTTTT. It yields the protein CASSEWERSGELFF.

V usage is TRBV28 and J usage is TRBJ1-4, with D maybe TRBD1 (5 bases). This CDR3 contains 14 residues. V lost 3 bases, J lost 8 bases, and 13 bases lay in between. Germline CDR1 and CDR2: MDHEN and SYDVKM. Here the CDR3 DNA reads TGTGCCAGCAGTTTCGGCCAGGGCTACGAAAAACTGTTTTTT. It specifies CASSFGQGYEKLFF.

The chain has TRBV10-3 and TRBJ2-7; tentatively, D is TRBD1 or TRBD2 (5 bases each). The CDR3 has 16 residues. Germline assignment: CDR1 ENHRY and CDR2 SYGVKD. Trimming shortened V by 6 bases and J by 3 bases, and 21 bases separated the two germline ends. CDR3 sequence: CAISSGTPPSDYEQYF. In DNA form, the CDR3 reads TGTGCCATCAGCTCCGGGACGCCTCCTTCCGACTACGAGCAGTACTTC.

V usage is TRBV5-6 and J usage is TRBJ2-7, with 8 bases aligning to TRBD1. The CDR3 totals 13 residues. Germline CDR1 and CDR2: SGHDT and YYEEEE. Trimming removed 5 bases from V and 5 bases from J; junction bases left unmatched: 6. As DNA, the CDR3 is TGTGCCAGCAGTTGGCAGGGGGCCGACGAGCAGTACTTC. This translates into CASSWQGADEQYF.

This chain connects TRBV19 to TRBJ1-5; no definite D call. Germline V lookup: CDR1 LNHDA, CDR2 SQIVND (reference sequence). The CDR3 totals 14 residues. Trimming cost V 4 bases and J 11 bases, with 18 bases left between them. This chain's CDR3 is CASSTQRHLESQHF. CDR3 DNA sequence: TGTGCCAGTAGTACCCAGCGACACTTAGAGTCCCAGCATTTT.

The chain employs TRBV18 and TRBJ2-7; D ambiguous. The germline V and J ends were trimmed by 3 bases and 4 bases, with 7 bases remaining between them. From germline, CDR1 is KGHSH and CDR2 LQKENI. CDR3 length: 12 amino acids. The CDR3 bases are TGTGCCAGCTCACCCGACCCTTACGAGCAGTACTTC. Its protein is CASSPDPYEQYF.

V is TRBV10-1 and J is TRBJ2-7, with 7 bases matching TRBD1. Germline-derived CDR1 and CDR2 are WNHNN and SYGVQD (reference sequence). Trimming removed 4 bases from V and 0 bases from J; junction bases left unmatched: 0. The CDR3 has 13 residues. The CDR3 DNA reads as TGCGCCAGCAGTGGGGACAGCTCCTACGAGCAGTACTTC. This encodes CASSGDSSYEQYF.

The chain links TRBV18 to TRBJ1-6; no reliable D call. V dropped 2 bases and J dropped 7 bases, with 6 bases sitting between them. The CDR3 covers 13 residues. CDR1 is KGHSH, CDR2 LQKENI, per germline. CDR3 amino acids: CASSPGGNSPLHF. In nucleotides, the CDR3 is TGTGCCAGCTCACCAGGCGGGAATTCACCCCTCCACTTT.

The chain links TRBV2 to TRBJ1-3; D is perhaps TRBD1 (5 bases). The CDR3 is 15 amino acids. Trimming shortened V by 6 bases and J by 0 bases, and 12 bases separated the two germline ends. Germline V lookup: CDR1 SNHLY, CDR2 FYNNEI. CDR3 protein: CASSAGHLSGNTIYF. CDR3 bases: TGTGCCAGCAGCGCTGGACATCTCTCTGGAAACACCATATATTTT.

This chain links TRBV29-1 with TRBJ2-5; a weak D match, TRBD2 (6 bases). The CDR3 length is 15 residues. Trimming removed 5 bases at V and 2 bases at J, with 18 bases between. Germline loops: CDR1 SQVTM, CDR2 ANQGSEA. CDR3 protein: CSVRYGLAKQETQYF. The CDR3 DNA follows: TGCAGCGTTCGCTATGGGCTAGCGAAACAAGAGACCCAGTACTTC.

V gene TRBV4-1 combines with J gene TRBJ1-5; D gene unclear. The CDR3 length is 15 residues. Between the trimmed V and J ends, which lost 1 base and 0 bases, there was a span of 7 bases. The germline CDR1 and CDR2 sequences are MGHRA and YSYEKL. The CDR3 loop reads CASSQVRNSNQPQHF. In nucleotides, the CDR3 is TGCGCCAGCAGCCAAGTTAGGAATAGCAATCAGCCCCAGCATTTT.

The count of this clone is one. The rearrangement uses TRBV27 and TRBJ1-2; 10 bases are shared with TRBD1. The trim removed 5 bases at V and 4 bases at J, leaving 7 bases unmatched. This CDR3 has 15 amino acids. Germline V gene sequence: CDR1 MNHEY, CDR2 SMNVEV (reference sequence). CDR3 bases: TGTGCCAGCAGTGCTCCGGGACAGGGGAGCTATGGCTACACCTTC. Protein product: CASSAPGQGSYGYTF.

The genes are TRBV19 and TRBJ2-7, with 12 bases aligning to TRBD2. The CDR3 is 15 residues long. Germline V CDR1 and CDR2: LNHDA, SQIVND (reference sequence). The V segment lost 6 bases and the J segment 1 base; nucleotides outside the gene matches: 4. CDR3 sequence: CASSPTSGGSYEQYF. CDR3 DNA sequence: TGTGCCAGTAGCCCGACTAGCGGGGGTTCCTACGAGCAGTACTTC.

V and J are TRBV10-1 and TRBJ2-1, with 10 bases that match TRBD1. CDR1 WNHNN and CDR2 SYGVQD come from the germline V gene (reference sequence). The CDR3 sequence is 14 residues long. V gave up 6 bases and J gave up 8 bases; unmatched junction bases: 7. The DNA for the CDR3 is TGCGCCAGCAGGGGAGACAGGGGGCAAGATGAGCAGTTCTTC. Amino acids: CASRGDRGQDEQFF.